This T cell receptor beta chain was obtained from a study of tumor and adjacent non-tumor tissue in lung cancer. Study background: The patients, about nine men and about five women, were roughly 30 to 80 with stage I to III disease.

The template was RNA from unsorted bulk tissue. Germline V gives CDR1 LGHNA, CDR2 YSLEER. CDR3 length: 19 residues. About this clonotype: Its target is not known. One end of the junction varies from germline; a read error may be responsible.

Study-level findings and limits: Tumor repertoires had a smaller top 100 clone share than normal lung.

TCRbeta libraries were built with three rounds of nested PCR, modified from ARM-PCR. TCRdb reprocessed the multiplex PCR reads via MiXCR and lists one record per CDR3 protein. The table lists under 150,000 distinct CDR3 sequences, 60% to 70% of them singletons. The J gene is TRBJ2-3, the V gene TRBV4-3; D is possibly TRBD1 or TRBD2 (5 bases each). This clonotype was obtained from a man aged 25-40 years with non-small cell lung cancer. The sequenced material came from lung tumor tissue. The CDR3 region has the DNA TGCGCCAGCAGCGAAGAATCTGCAGGGAGATCTATGGGCACCGATACCCAGTATTTT. This gives the protein CASSEESAGRSMGTDTQYF.